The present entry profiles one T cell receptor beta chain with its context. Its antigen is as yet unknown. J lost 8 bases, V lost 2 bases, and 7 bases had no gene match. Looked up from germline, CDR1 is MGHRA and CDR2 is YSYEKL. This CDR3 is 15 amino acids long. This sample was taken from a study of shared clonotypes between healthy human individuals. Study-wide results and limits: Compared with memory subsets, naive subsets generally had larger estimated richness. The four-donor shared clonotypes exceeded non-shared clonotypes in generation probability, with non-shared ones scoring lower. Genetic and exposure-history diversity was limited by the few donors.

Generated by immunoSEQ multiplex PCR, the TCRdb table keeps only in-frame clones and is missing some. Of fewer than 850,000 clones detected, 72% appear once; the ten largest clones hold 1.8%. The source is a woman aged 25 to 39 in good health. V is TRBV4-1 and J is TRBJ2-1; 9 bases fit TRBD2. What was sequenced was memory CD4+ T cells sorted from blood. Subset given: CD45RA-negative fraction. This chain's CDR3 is CASSQPGLASHEQFF. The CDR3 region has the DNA TGCGCCAGCAGCCAACCGGGACTAGCTTCTCATGAGCAGTTCTTC.